Each of the 15 T cell receptor beta chains below was sequenced from the same sample in a study of blood T cell repertoires in COVID-19. Generated by immunoSEQ multiplex PCR, the TCRdb table keeps only in-frame clones and is missing some. The sample holds some 150,000 clones; roughly 89% are singletons and the top ten take roughly 4%. Sequencing input: peripheral blood. These receptors came from a middle-aged woman with acute or convalescent COVID-19.

This rearrangement joins TRBV6-5 to TRBJ2-3; 13 positions match TRBD2. The germline V gene encodes CDR1 MNHEY and CDR2 SVGAGI. This CDR3 is 15 amino acids long. J lost 0 bases, V lost 11 bases, and 5 bases had no gene match. In DNA form, the CDR3 reads TGTGCCTCCGGACTAGCGGGGGATAGCACAGATACGCAGTATTTT. Protein product: CASGLAGDSTDTQYF.

V usage is TRBV6-5 and J usage is TRBJ1-2; D remains unclear. The V end lost 4 bases, the J end lost 1 base, and 13 bases lay between the germline ends. Germline values: CDR1 MNHEY, CDR2 SVGAGI. CDR3 length equals 15 residues. CDR3 sequence: CASSSIRVLNYGYTF. The CDR3 DNA reads as TGTGCCAGCAGTTCAATCCGGGTCCTTAACTATGGCTACACCTTC.

This clone has just a few counts. The gene calls are TRBV24-1 and TRBJ2-7, with D possibly being TRBD1 (5 bases). This CDR3 contains 13 residues. Germline values: CDR1 KGHDR, CDR2 SFDVKD. V was shortened by 5 bases and J by 5 bases, with 12 bases between the two germline ends. CDR3 in amino acids: CATSAGNANEQYF. The CDR3 region has the DNA TGTGCCACCAGTGCAGGGAATGCAAACGAGCAGTACTTC.

The chain recombines TRBV25-1 with TRBJ2-3; D may be TRBD1 (6 bases). This CDR3 is 15 amino acids long. In germline, CDR1 is MGHDK, CDR2 SYGVNS. Trimming removed 2 bases at V and 4 bases at J, with 13 bases between. In DNA, the CDR3 is TGTGCCAGCAGTGAAGATTTAGGGGGAGCAGATACGCAGTATTTT. Translation: CASSEDLGGADTQYF.

V is TRBV4-3 and J is TRBJ1-5, with a possible D match to TRBD1 (6 bases). The CDR3 is 15 residues long. Trimming removed 0 bases at V and 7 bases at J, with 13 bases between. CDR1 and CDR2 from the germline V gene are LGHNA and YSLEER. CDR3 coding DNA: TGCGCCAGCAGCCAAGAAAGGGGGACGGGGCAGCCCCAGCATTTT. This gives the protein CASSQERGTGQPQHF.

The chain links TRBV16 to TRBJ1-3, with 7 bases matching TRBD1. The germline V gene has CDR1 KGHSY and CDR2 FQNENV. The CDR3 length is 16 residues. J gave up 0 bases and V 2 bases, and 4 bases lay outside the gene matches. This CDR3 reads CASSQRDSVSGNTIYF. CDR3 nucleotides: TGTGCCAGCAGCCAACGGGACAGTGTCTCTGGAAACACCATATATTTT. The whole variable domain, remainder taken from reference TRBV16 and TRBJ1-3, is GEEVAQTPKHLVRGEGQKAKLYCAPIKGHSYVFWYQQVLKNEFKFLISFQNENVFDETGMPKERFSAKCLPNSPCSLEIQATKLEDSAVYFCASSQRDSVSGNTIYFGEGSWLTVV.

This chain uses TRBV4-2 with TRBJ2-7; 14 bases fit TRBD2. Germline V gene lookup returns CDR1 LGHNA and CDR2 YNFKEQ. There are 16 residues in the CDR3. V was clipped by 2 bases and J by 7 bases; unmatched bases: 7. The chain's CDR3 is CASSQLLGLAGVEQYF. In DNA form, the CDR3 reads TGTGCCAGCAGCCAACTTTTGGGACTAGCGGGAGTTGAGCAGTACTTC.

This sequence joins TRBV5-4 and TRBJ2-6; 8 bases line up with TRBD1. CDR3 length: 15 amino acids. Trimming at V came to 4 bases and at J to 9 bases, leaving 9 bases not matched to a gene. Germline loops: CDR1 SGHNT, CDR2 YYREEE (reference sequence). The CDR3, as DNA: TGTGCCAGCAGCCCCCGGGACAGGAAGAACAACGTCCTGACTTTC. Its translation is CASSPRDRKNNVLTF.

The genes are TRBV7-2 and TRBJ2-1; weak D call: TRBD2 (6 bases). Germline values: CDR1 SGHTA, CDR2 FQGNSA. Trimming pared 1 base from V and 12 bases from J, leaving 13 bases between. The CDR3 covers 13 residues. CDR3 residues: CASSLVLASMQFF. The CDR3 DNA reads as TGTGCCAGCAGCTTAGTACTAGCCTCAATGCAGTTCTTC.

The CDR3 protein is CASTDVPDNSPLHF. DNA for the CDR3: TGTGCCAGCACCGATGTCCCGGATAATTCACCCCTCCACTTT. The chain recombines TRBV28 with TRBJ1-6; D remains unclear. This CDR3 has 14 amino acids. The V end lost 7 bases, the J end lost 5 bases, and 12 bases lay between the germline ends. Germline V gene sequence: CDR1 MDHEN, CDR2 SYDVKM. Full variable domain (missing parts from reference TRBV28 and TRBJ1-6): DVKVTQSSRYLVKRTGEKVFLECVQDMDHENMFWYRQDPGLGLRLIYFSYDVKMKEKGDIPEGYSVSREKKERFSLILESASTNQTSMYLCASTDVPDNSPLHFGNGTRLTVT.

This clone has just a few counts. This chain joins TRBV7-5 and TRBJ1-1; TRBD1, as called in the table, went unchecked against the DNA. TRBV7-5 is reported as a pseudogene. This CDR3 spans 10 amino acids. CDR3 in amino acids: CVRRGAEAFF. For the CDR3, the DNA is TGTGTCAGAAGGGGCGCTGAAGCTTTCTTT.

The chain recombines TRBV19 with TRBJ1-2; D uncertain. The CDR3 extends over 15 amino acids. Germline CDR1 reads LNHDA; CDR2 reads SQIVND (reference sequence). V shed 1 base and J shed 5 bases, with 14 bases lying between them. The CDR3 here is CASSIAGLTVYGYTF. CDR3 coding DNA: TGTGCCAGTAGTATAGCAGGTTTGACGGTGTATGGCTACACCTTC.

The chain employs TRBV5-1 and TRBJ2-5; D is undetermined. The CDR3 consists of 13 residues. Germline V gene lookup returns CDR1 SGHRS and CDR2 YFSETQ. Deletions cut 0 bases from V and 2 bases from J, with 5 bases between. CDR3 coding DNA: TGCGCCAGCAGCTTGGTACTACAAGAGACCCAGTACTTC. This codes for CASSLVLQETQYF. Drawing the rest from reference TRBV5-1 and TRBJ2-5, the complete variable domain is KAGVTQTPRYLIKTRGQQVTLSCSPISGHRSVSWYQQTPGQGLQFLFEYFSETQRNKGNFPGRFSGRQFSNSRSEMNVSTLELGDSALYLCASSLVLQETQYFGPGTRLLVL.

This chain uses TRBV10-2 with TRBJ1-5, with 8 bases matching TRBD1. V lost 7 bases, J lost 3 bases, and 5 bases stayed unmatched. Looked up from germline, CDR1 is WSHSY and CDR2 is SAAADI. The CDR3 has 14 amino acids. CDR3 in DNA: TGCGCCAGCACTGGGACAGGACTCAATCAGCCCCAGCATTTT. It codes for CASTGTGLNQPQHF.

The rearrangement links TRBV5-1 to TRBJ2-5, with D tentatively TRBD1 (5 bases). The V and J ends lost 1 base and 5 bases respectively, with 18 bases between them. CDR1 is SGHRS, CDR2 YFSETQ, per germline. The CDR3 consists of 16 residues. The CDR3 nucleotides read TGCGCCAGCAGCTTGTCAAGGACAAGGGGTCAGGAGACCCAGTACTTC. Protein: CASSLSRTRGQETQYF.